This T cell receptor beta chain was identified during a study of cytomegalovirus exposure and HLA in healthy donors. Across the study: Around 180 million T cells yielded 110 million or so unique TCR beta sequences in earlier analysis.

This PCR relied on a set of 60 Vbeta primers and 13 Jbeta primers. This table comes from immunoSEQ multiplex PCR, and its TCRdb copy is limited to in-frame clones, with some not included. The sample consists of around 120,000 clones, 9.5% of them appearing once. Trimming left V 5 bases short and J 1 base short, with 14 bases between. This CDR3 is built from 15 residues. Germline V gene lookup returns CDR1 LNHDA and CDR2 SQIVND (reference sequence). This clone was seen more than once but under ten times. The receptor's source is a man in his thirties or forties in good health and CMV-seronegative. The genes are TRBV19 and TRBJ1-1, with D perhaps matching TRBD1 (6 bases). Sequenced input: PBMCs. The CDR3 region has the DNA TGTGCCAGTAGTTTCACAGGGATGGGGAACACTGAAGCTTTCTTT. The encoded protein is CASSFTGMGNTEAFF.